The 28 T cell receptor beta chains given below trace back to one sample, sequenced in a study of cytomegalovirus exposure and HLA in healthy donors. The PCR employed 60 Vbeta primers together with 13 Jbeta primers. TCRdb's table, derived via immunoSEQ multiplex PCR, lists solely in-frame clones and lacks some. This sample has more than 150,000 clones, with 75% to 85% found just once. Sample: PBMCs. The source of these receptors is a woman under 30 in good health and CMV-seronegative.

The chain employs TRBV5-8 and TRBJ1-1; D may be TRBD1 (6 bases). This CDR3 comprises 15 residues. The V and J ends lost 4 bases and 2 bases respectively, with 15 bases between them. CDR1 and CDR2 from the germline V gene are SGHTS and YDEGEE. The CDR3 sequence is CASSPSKGVNTEAFF. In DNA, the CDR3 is TGTGCCAGCAGCCCGTCCAAGGGGGTAAACACTGAAGCTTTCTTT.

The CDR3 here is CASSVGVWANVLTF. Here the CDR3 DNA reads TGTGCCAGCAGTGTAGGGGTCTGGGCCAACGTCCTGACTTTC. V is TRBV27 and J is TRBJ2-6, with D possibly being TRBD1 (5 bases). The CDR3 totals 14 residues. Looked up from germline, CDR1 is MNHEY and CDR2 is SMNVEV (reference sequence). V lost 5 bases to trimming and J lost 5 bases, with 10 bases between them.

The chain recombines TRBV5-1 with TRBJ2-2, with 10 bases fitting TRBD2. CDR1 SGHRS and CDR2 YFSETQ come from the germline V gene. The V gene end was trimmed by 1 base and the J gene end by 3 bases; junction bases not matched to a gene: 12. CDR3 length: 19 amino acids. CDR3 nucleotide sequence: TGCGCCAGCAGCTTGACGGGCCTAGCGGGGGCGCGAGACACCGGGGAGCTGTTTTTT. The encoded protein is CASSLTGLAGARDTGELFF.

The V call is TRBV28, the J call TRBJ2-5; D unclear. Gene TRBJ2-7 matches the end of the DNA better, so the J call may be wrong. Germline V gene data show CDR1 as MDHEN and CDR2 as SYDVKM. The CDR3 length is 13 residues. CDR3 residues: CASSPGGLYEQYF. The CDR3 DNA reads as TGTGCCAGCAGCCCTGGTGGGCTGTACGAGCAGTACTTC.

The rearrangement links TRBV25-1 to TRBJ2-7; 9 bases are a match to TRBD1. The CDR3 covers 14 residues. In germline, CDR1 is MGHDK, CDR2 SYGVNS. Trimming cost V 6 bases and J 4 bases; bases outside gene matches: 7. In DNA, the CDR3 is TGTGCCAGCAGGGGACAGGGATTGGGGTACGAGCAGTACTTC. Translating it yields CASRGQGLGYEQYF.

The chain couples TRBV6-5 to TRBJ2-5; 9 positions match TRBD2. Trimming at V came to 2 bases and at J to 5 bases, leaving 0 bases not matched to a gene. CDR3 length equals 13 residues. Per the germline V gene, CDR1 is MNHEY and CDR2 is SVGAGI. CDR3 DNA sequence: TGTGCCAGCAGTTACAGCGGGGGGGAGACCCAGTACTTC. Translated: CASSYSGGETQYF.

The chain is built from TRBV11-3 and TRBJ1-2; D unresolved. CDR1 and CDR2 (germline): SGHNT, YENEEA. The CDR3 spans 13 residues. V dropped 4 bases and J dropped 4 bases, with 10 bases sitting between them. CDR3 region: CASSSFYFYGYTF. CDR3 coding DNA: TGTGCCAGCAGCTCGTTCTACTTCTATGGCTACACCTTC. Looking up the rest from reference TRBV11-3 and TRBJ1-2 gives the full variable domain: EAGVVQSPRYKIIEKKQPVAFWCNPISGHNTLYWYLQNLGQGPELLIRYENEEAVDDSQLPKDRFSAERLKGVDSTLKIQPAELGDSAVYLCASSSFYFYGYTFGSGTRLTVV.

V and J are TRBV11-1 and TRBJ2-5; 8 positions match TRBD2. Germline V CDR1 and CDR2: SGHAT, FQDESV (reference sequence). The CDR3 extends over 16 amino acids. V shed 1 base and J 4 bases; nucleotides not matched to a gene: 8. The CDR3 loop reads CASSLEAGGRTETQYF. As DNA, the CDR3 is TGTGCCAGCAGCTTAGAGGCGGGGGGACGAACAGAGACCCAGTACTTC.

The CDR3 DNA sequence: TGTGCCAGCAGCTTAGGAAAAAACCAGGGCTTGGGTGAGCAGTTCTTC. It encodes CASSLGKNQGLGEQFF. The V gene is TRBV11-2, the J gene TRBJ2-1; tentatively, D is TRBD1 (5 bases). CDR3 length equals 16 residues. V was cut by 1 base and J by 9 bases, with 19 bases left in between. Germline V lookup: CDR1 SGHAT, CDR2 FQNNGV.

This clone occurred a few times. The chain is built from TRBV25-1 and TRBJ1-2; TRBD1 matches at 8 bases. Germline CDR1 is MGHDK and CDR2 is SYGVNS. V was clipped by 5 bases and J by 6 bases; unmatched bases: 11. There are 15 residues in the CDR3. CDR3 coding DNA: TGTGCCAGCAGTCCAAACTTGGGACAGGCGCATGGCTACACCTTC. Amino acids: CASSPNLGQAHGYTF.

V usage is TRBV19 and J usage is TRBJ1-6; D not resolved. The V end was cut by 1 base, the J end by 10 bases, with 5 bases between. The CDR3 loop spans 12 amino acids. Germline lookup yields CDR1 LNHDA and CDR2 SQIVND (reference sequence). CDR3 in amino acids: CASSIALSPLHF. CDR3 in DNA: TGTGCCAGTAGTATAGCTTTATCACCCCTCCACTTT.

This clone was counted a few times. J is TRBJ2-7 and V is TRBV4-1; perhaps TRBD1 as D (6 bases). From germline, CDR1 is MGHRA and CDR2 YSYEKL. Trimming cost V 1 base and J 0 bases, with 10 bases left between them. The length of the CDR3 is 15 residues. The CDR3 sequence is CASSQAGTPSYEQYF. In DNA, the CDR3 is TGCGCCAGCAGCCAAGCCGGGACACCCTCCTACGAGCAGTACTTC.

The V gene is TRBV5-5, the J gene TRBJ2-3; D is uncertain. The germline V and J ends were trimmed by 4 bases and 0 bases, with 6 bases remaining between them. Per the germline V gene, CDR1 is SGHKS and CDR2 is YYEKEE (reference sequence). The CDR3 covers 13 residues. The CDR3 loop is CASSTTSTDTQYF. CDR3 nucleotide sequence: TGTGCCAGCAGCACTACTAGCACAGATACGCAGTATTTT.

The CDR3 loop is CASSRRNTEAFF. CDR3 DNA sequence: TGTGCCAGTAGTCGCAGGAACACTGAAGCTTTCTTT. The chain employs TRBV19 and TRBJ1-1, with D unresolved. V was shortened by 5 bases and J by 1 base, with 5 bases between the two germline ends. Germline V gives CDR1 LNHDA, CDR2 SQIVND (reference sequence). This CDR3 has 12 amino acids.

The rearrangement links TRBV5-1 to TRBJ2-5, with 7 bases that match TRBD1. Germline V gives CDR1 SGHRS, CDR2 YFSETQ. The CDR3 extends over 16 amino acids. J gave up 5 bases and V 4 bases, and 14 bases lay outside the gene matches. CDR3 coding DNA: TGCGCCAGCAGCATGTCCCGGGACCTCAGGGGGGAGACCCAGTACTTC. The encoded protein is CASSMSRDLRGETQYF.

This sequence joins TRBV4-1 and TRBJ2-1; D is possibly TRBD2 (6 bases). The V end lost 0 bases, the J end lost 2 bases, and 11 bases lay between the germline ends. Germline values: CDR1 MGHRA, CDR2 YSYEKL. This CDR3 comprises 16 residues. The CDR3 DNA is TGCGCCAGCAGCCAAGATCGCGGGGATACCTACAATGAGCAGTTCTTC. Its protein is CASSQDRGDTYNEQFF.

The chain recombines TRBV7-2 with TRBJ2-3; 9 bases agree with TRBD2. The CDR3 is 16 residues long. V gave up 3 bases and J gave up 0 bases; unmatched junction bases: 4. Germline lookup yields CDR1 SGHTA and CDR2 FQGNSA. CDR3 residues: CASSLRLAASTDTQYF. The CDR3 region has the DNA TGTGCCAGCAGCTTGCGACTAGCGGCTAGCACAGATACGCAGTATTTT. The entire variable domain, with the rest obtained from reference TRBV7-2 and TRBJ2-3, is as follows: GAGVSQSPSNKVTEKGKDVELRCDPISGHTALYWYRQSLGQGLEFLIYFQGNSAPDKSGLPSDRFSAERTGGSVSTLTIQRTQQEDSAVYLCASSLRLAASTDTQYFGPGTRLTVL.

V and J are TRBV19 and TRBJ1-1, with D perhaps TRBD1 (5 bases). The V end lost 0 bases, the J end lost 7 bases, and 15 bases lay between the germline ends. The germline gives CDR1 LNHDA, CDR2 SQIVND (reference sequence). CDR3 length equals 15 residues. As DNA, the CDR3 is TGTGCCAGTAGTATAGATACGGCAGGGTATGGTGAAGCTTTCTTT. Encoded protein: CASSIDTAGYGEAFF.

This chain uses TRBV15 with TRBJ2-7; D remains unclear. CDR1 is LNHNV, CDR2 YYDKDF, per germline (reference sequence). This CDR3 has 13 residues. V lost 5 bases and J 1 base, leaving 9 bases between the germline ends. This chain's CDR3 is CATSESGSYEQYF. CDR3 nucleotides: TGTGCCACCAGCGAGAGTGGTTCCTACGAGCAGTACTTC.

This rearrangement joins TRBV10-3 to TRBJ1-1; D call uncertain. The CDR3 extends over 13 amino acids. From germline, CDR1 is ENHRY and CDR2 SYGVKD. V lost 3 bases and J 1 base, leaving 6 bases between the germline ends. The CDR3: CAISDLRNTEAFF. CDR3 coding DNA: TGTGCCATCAGTGATCTCAGGAACACTGAAGCTTTCTTT.

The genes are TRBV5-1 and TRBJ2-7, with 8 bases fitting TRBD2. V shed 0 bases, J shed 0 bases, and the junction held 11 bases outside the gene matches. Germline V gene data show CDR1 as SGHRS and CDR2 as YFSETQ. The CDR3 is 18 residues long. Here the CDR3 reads CASSLVVSGKDISYEQYF. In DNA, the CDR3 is TGCGCCAGCAGCTTGGTGGTTAGCGGGAAGGATATCTCCTACGAGCAGTACTTC.

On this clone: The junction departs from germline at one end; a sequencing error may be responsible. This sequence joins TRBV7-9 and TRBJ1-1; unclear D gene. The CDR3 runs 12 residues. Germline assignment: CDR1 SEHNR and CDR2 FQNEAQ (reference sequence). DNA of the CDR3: TGTTCCAGCAGCCCAGGGAACACTGAAGCTTTCTTT. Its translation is CSSSPGNTEAFF.

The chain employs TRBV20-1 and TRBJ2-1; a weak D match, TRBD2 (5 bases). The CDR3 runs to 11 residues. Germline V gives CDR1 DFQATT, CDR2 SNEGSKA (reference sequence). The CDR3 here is CMGAVYNEQFF. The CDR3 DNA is TGCATGGGAGCGGTATACAATGAGCAGTTCTTC.

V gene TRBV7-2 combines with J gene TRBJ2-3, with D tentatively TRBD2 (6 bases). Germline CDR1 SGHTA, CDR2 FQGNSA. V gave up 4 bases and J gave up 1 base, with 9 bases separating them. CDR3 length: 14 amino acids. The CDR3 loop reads CASSWTGGTDTQYF. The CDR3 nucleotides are TGTGCCAGCAGCTGGACGGGAGGCACAGATACGCAGTATTTT.

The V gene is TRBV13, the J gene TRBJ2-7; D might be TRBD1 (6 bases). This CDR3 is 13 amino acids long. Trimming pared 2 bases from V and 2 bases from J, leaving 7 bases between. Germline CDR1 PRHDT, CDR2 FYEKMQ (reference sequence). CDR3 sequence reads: CASSLRDTYEQYF. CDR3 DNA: TGTGCCAGCAGCTTAAGGGACACCTACGAGCAGTACTTC.

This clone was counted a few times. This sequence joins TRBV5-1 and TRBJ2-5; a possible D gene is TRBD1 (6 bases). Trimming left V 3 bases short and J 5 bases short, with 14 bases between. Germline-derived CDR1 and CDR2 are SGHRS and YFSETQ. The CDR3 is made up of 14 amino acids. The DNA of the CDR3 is TGCGCCAGCAGCTACCGAGGGGGAGATGAGACCCAGTACTTC. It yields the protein CASSYRGGDETQYF.

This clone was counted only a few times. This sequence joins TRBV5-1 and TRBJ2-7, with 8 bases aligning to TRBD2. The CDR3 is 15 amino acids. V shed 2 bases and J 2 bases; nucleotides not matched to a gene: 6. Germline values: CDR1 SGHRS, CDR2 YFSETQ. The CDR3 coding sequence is TGCGCCAGCAGCTTTACTAGCGGCGCTACCTACGAGCAGTACTTC. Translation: CASSFTSGATYEQYF.

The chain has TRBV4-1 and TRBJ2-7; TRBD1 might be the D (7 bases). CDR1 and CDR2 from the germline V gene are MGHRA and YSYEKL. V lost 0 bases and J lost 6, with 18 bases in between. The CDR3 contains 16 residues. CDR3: CASSQDLQGRLGEQYF. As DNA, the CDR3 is TGCGCCAGCAGCCAAGATCTACAGGGGAGGCTCGGCGAGCAGTACTTC.